This TCR beta chain was found in a study of blood T cell repertoires in COVID-19. Produced via immunoSEQ multiplex PCR; TCRdb's table is partial and in-frame only. The sample carries 430,000 or so clones, 70% to 90% recorded once. The CDR3 consists of 15 residues. V lost 5 bases, J lost 5 bases, and 3 bases stayed unmatched. In germline, CDR1 is SEHNR, CDR2 FQNEAQ (reference sequence). V gene TRBV7-9 combines with J gene TRBJ2-1; 13 nucleotides align to TRBD2. Sequenced: peripheral blood. The receptor's source is a man younger than 35 with COVID-19, enrolled during active disease. The CDR3 bases are TGTGCCAGCAGCATCGGGACTAGCGGGAACAATGAGCAGTTCTTC. Protein product: CASSIGTSGNNEQFF.